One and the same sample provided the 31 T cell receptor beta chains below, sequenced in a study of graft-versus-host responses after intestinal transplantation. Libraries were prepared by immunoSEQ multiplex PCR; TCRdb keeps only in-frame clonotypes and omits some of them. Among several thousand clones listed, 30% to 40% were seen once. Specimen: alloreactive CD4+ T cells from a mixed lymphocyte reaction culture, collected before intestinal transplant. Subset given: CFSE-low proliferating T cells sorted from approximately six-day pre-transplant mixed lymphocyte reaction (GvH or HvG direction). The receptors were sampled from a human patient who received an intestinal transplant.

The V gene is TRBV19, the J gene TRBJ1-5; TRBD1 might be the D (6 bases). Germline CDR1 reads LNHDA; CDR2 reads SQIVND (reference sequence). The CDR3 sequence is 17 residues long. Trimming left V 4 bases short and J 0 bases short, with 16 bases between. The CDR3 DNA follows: TGTGCCAGTAGTAGACCGGGACACGTAAATAGCAATCAGCCCCAGCATTTT. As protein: CASSRPGHVNSNQPQHF.

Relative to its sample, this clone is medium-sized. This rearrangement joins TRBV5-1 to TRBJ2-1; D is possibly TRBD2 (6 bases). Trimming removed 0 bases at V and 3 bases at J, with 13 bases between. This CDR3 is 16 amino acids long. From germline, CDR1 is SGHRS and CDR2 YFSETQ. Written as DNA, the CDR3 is TGCGCCAGCAGCTTGGTACCGGGACTCCACTACAATGAGCAGTTCTTC. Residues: CASSLVPGLHYNEQFF.

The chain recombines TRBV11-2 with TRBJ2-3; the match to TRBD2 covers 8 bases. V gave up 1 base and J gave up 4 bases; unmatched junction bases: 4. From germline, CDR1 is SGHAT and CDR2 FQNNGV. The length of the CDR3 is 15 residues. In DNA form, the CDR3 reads TGTGCCAGCAGCTTAGGACTAGCGTTGGCAGATACGCAGTATTTT. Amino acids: CASSLGLALADTQYF.

This CDR3 is CASRSGGGNTQYF. The CDR3 DNA follows: TGTGCCAGCAGGAGCGGGGGGGGGAATACGCAGTATTTT. This chain joins TRBV28 and TRBJ2-3, with 10 bases lining up with TRBD2. CDR3 length: 13 residues. Germline values: CDR1 MDHEN, CDR2 SYDVKM. V was clipped by 6 bases and J by 7 bases; unmatched bases: 4.

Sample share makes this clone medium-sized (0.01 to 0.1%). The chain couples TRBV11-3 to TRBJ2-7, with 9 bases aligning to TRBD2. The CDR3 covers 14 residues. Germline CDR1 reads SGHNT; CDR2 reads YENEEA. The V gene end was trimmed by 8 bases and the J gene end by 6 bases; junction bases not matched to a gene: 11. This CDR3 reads CASSLGAGGAEQYF. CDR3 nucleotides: TGTGCCAGCTCCCTTGGAGCGGGAGGTGCCGAGCAGTACTTC.

In DNA, the CDR3 is TGTGCCAGCAGCCCTCTGGGGGGACTACGCTACGAGCAGTACTTC. Translating gives CASSPLGGLRYEQYF. V and J are TRBV4-2 and TRBJ2-7, with TRBD2 matching over 7 bases. With V trimmed by 4 bases and J by 3 bases, 9 bases remained unmatched. CDR1 is LGHNA and CDR2 is YNFKEQ in the germline V gene. This CDR3 is built from 15 residues.

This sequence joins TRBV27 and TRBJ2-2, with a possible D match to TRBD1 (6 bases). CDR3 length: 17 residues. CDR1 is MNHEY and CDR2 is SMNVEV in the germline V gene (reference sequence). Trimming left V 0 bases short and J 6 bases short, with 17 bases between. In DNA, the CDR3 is TGTGCCAGCAGTTTATCGTGGGGCAGGGGTCGAGCCGGGGAGCTGTTTTTT. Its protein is CASSLSWGRGRAGELFF.

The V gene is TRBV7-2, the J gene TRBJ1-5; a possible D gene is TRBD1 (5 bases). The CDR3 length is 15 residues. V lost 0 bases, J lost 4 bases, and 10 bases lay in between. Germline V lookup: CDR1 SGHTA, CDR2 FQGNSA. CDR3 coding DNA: TGTGCCAGCAGCTTAGCAGGGGCCTTTAATCAGCCCCAGCATTTT. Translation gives CASSLAGAFNQPQHF.

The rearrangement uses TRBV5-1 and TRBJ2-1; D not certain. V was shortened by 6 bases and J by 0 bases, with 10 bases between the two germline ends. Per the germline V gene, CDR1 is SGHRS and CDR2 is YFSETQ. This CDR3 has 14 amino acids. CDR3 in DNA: TGCGCCAGCACGCAGGAAAGCTCCTACAATGAGCAGTTCTTC. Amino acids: CASTQESSYNEQFF.

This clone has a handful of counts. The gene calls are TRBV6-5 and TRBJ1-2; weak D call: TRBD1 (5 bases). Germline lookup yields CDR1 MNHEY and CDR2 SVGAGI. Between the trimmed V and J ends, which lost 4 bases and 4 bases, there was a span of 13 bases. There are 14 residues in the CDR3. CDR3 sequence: CASSWSGTAYGYTF. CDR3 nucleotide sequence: TGTGCCAGCAGTTGGTCCGGGACTGCCTATGGCTACACCTTC.

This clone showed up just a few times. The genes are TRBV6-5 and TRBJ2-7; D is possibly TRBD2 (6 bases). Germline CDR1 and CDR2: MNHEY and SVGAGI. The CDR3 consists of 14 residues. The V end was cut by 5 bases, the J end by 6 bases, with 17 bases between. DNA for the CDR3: TGTGCCAGCAGTCCAGGGACTGAGTACGGCGAGCAGTACTTC. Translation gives CASSPGTEYGEQYF.

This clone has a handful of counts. In DNA form, the CDR3 reads TGTGCCAGTAGTATAACAGCAACTAATGAAAAACTGTTTTTT. It codes for CASSITATNEKLFF. The V gene is TRBV19, the J gene TRBJ1-4; unclear D gene. Trimming removed 2 bases from V and 0 bases from J, with 4 bases in between. The CDR3 consists of 14 residues. Germline V gene sequence: CDR1 LNHDA, CDR2 SQIVND (reference sequence).

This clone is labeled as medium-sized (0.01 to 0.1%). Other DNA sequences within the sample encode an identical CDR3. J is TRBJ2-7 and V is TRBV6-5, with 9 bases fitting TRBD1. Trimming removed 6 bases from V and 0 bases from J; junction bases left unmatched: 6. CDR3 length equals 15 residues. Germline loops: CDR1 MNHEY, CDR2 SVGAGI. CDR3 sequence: CASRPATGGSYEQYF. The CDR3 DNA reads TGTGCCAGCAGACCAGCGACAGGGGGCTCCTACGAGCAGTACTTC.

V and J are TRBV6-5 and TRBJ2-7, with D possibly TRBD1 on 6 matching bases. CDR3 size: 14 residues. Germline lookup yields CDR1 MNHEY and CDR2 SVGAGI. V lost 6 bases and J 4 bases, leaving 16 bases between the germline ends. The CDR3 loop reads CASRSTGRGYEQYF. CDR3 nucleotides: TGTGCCAGCAGATCGACAGGAAGGGGGTACGAGCAGTACTTC.

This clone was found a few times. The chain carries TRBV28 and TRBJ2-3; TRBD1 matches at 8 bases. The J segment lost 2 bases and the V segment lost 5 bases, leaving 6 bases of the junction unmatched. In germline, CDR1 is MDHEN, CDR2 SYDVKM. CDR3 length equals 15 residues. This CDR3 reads CASSPQGAPTDTQYF. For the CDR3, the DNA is TGTGCCAGCAGTCCCCAGGGGGCCCCCACAGATACGCAGTATTTT.

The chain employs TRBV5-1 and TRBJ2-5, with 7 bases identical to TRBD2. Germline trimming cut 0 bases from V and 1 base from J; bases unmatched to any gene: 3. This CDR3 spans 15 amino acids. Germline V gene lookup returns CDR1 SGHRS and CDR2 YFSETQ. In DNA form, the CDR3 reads TGCGCCAGCAGCTTGGGGCGGGGGAGCCAAGAGACCCAGTACTTC. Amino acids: CASSLGRGSQETQYF.

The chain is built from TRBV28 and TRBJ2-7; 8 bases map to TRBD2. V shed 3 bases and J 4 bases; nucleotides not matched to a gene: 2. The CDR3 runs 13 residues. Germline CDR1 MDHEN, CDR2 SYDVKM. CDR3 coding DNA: TGTGCCAGCAGTTTTCTAGCGGGTTACGAGCAGTACTTC. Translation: CASSFLAGYEQYF.

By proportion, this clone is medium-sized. CDR3: CASSFSQGYGYTF. The CDR3, as DNA: TGTGCCAGCAGCTTTAGCCAGGGGTATGGCTACACCTTC. This sequence joins TRBV7-9 and TRBJ1-2, with D tentatively TRBD1 (6 bases). Trimming cost V 3 bases and J 5 bases, with 10 bases left between them. The CDR3 totals 13 residues. Looked up from germline, CDR1 is SEHNR and CDR2 is FQNEAQ (reference sequence). Drawing the rest from reference TRBV7-9 and TRBJ1-2, the complete variable domain is DTGVSQNPRHKITKRGQNVTFRCDPISEHNRLYWYRQTLGQGPEFLTYFQNEAQLEKSRLLSDRFSAERPKGSFSTLEIQRTEQGDSAMYLCASSFSQGYGYTFGSGTRLTVV.

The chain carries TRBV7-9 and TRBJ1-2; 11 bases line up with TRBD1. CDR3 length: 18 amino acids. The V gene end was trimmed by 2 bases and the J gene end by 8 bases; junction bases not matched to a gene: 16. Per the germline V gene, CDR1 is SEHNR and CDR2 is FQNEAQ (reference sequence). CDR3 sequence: CASSLKPPTGTGGEGYTF. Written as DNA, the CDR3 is TGTGCCAGCAGCTTAAAGCCCCCCACCGGGACAGGGGGTGAAGGCTACACCTTC. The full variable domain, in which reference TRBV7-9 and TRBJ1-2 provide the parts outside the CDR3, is DTGVSQNPRHKITKRGQNVTFRCDPISEHNRLYWYRQTLGQGPEFLTYFQNEAQLEKSRLLSDRFSAERPKGSFSTLEIQRTEQGDSAMYLCASSLKPPTGTGGEGYTFGSGTRLTVV.

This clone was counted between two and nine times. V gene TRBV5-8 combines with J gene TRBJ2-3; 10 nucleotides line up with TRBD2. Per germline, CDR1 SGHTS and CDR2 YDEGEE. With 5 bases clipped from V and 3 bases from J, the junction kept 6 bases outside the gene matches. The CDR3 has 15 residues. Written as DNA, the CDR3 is TGTGCCAGCAGTGTGCTAGCGGGAGTAACAGATACGCAGTATTTT. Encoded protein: CASSVLAGVTDTQYF. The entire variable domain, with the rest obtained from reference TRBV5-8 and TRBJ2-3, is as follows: EAGVTQSPTHLIKTRGQQATLRCSPISGHTSVYWYQQALGLGLQFLLWYDEGEERNRGNFPPRFSGRQFPNYSSELNVNALELEDSALYLCASSVLAGVTDTQYFGPGTRLTVL.

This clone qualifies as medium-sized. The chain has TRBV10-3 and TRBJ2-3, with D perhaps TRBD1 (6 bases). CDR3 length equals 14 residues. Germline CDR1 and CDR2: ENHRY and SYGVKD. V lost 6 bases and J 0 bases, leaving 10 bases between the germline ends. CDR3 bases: TGTGCCATCAGGACGGACAGTAGCACAGATACGCAGTATTTT. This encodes CAIRTDSSTDTQYF.

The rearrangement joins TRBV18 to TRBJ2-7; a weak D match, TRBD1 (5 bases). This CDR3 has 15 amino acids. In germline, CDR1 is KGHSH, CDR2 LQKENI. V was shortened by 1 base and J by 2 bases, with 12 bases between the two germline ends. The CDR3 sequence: CASSPQGLRAYEQYF. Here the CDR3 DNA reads TGTGCCAGCTCACCACAGGGGTTACGCGCCTACGAGCAGTACTTC.

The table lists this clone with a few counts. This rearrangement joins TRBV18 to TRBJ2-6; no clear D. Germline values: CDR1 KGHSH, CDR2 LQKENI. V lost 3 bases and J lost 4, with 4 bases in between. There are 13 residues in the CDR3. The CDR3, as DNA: TGTGCCAGCTCACCTGGCGGGGCCAACGTCCTGACTTTC. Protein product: CASSPGGANVLTF.

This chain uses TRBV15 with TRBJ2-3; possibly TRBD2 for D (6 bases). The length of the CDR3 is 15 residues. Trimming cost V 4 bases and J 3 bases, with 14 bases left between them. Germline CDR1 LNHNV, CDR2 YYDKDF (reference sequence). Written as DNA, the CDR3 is TGTGCCACCAGCATCGGAGGGTTGCGGACAGATACGCAGTATTTT. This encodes CATSIGGLRTDTQYF.

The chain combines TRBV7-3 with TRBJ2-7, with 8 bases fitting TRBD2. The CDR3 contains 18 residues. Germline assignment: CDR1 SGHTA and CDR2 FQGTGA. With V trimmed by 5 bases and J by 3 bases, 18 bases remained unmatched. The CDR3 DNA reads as TGTGCCAGCAGCCGCCGGGATGGTAGCGGGATGTCTCTCTACGAGCAGTACTTC. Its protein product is CASSRRDGSGMSLYEQYF.

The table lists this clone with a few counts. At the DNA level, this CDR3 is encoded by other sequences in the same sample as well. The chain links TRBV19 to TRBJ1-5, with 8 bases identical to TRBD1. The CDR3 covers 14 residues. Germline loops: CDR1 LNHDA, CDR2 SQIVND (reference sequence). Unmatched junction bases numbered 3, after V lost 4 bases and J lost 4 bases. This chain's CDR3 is CASSTGQGNQPQHF. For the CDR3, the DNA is TGTGCCAGTAGTACTGGACAGGGTAATCAGCCCCAGCATTTT. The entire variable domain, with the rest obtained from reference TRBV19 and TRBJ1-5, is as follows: DGGITQSPKYLFRKEGQNVTLSCEQNLNHDAMYWYRQDPGQGLRLIYYSQIVNDFQKGDIAEGYSVSREKKESFPLTVTSAQKNPTAFYLCASSTGQGNQPQHFGDGTRLSIL.

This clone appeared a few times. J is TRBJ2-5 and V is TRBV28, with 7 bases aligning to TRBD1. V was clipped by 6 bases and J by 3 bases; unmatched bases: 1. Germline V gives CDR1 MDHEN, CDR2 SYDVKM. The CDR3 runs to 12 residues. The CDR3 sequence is CASRQGKETQYF. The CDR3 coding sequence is TGTGCCAGCAGACAGGGGAAAGAGACCCAGTACTTC.

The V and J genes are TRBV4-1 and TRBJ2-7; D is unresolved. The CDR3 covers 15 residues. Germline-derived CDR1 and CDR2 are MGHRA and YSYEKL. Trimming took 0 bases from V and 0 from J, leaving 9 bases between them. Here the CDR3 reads CASSQDSLSSYEQYF. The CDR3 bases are TGCGCCAGCAGCCAAGATTCCCTGAGCTCCTACGAGCAGTACTTC.

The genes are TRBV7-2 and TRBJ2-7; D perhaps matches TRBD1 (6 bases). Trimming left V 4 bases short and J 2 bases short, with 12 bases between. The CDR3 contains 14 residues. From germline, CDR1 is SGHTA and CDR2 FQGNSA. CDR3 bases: TGTGCCAGCAGCTCCAACAGGGTTGCCTACGAGCAGTACTTC. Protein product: CASSSNRVAYEQYF.

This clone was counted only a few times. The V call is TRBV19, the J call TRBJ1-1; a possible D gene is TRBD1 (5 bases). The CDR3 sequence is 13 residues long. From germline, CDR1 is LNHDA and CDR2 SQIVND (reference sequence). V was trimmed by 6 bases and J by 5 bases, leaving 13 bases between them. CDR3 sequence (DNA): TGTGCCAGTAGCCAGGAACGGGGGACTGAAGCTTTCTTT. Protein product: CASSQERGTEAFF.

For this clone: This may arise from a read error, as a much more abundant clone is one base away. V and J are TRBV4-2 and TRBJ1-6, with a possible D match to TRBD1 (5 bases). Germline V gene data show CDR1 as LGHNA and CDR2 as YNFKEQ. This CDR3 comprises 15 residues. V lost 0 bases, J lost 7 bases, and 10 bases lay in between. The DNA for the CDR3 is TGTGCCAGCAGCCAAGATCAGGGAAGGAATTCACCCCTCCACTTT. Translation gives CASSQDQGRNSPLHF.